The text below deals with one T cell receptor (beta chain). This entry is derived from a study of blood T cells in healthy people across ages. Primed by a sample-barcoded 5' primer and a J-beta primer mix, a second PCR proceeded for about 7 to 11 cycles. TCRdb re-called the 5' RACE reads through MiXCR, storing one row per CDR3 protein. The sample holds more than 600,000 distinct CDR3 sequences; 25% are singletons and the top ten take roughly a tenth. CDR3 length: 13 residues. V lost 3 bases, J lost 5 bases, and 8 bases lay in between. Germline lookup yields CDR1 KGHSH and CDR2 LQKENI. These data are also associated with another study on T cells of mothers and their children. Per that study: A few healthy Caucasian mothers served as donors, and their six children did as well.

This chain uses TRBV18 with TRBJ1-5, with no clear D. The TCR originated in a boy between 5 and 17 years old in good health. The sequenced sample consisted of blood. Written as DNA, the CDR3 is TGTGCCAGCTCACCTGAGTCGGATCAGCCCCAGCATTTT. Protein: CASSPESDQPQHF.